This TCR beta chain was captured by sequencing in a study of technical replicates of blood from several donors. Using immunoSEQ multiplex PCR, the repertoire was profiled, and TCRdb retains in-frame clones only, with some absent. Of approximately 73,000 clones in the sample, 95% were seen once. The CDR3 is 13 amino acids. Trimming cost V 4 bases and J 6 bases, with 11 bases left between them. Germline V lookup: CDR1 SGHNT, CDR2 YYREEE (reference sequence). Sequenced sample: T cells isolated from PBMCs. The sequence was collected from a human donor in good health. The rearrangement links TRBV5-4 to TRBJ2-1; D is unclear. In DNA, the CDR3 is TGTGCCAGCAGCCCCCTTACATCCAATGAGCAGTTCTTC. It is translated as CASSPLTSNEQFF. Looking up the rest from reference TRBV5-4 and TRBJ2-1 gives the full variable domain: ETGVTQSPTHLIKTRGQQVTLRCSSQSGHNTVSWYQQALGQGPQFIFQYYREEENGRGNFPPRFSGLQFPNYSSELNVNALELDDSALYLCASSPLTSNEQFFGPGTRLTVL.